One sample yielded the 29 T cell receptor beta chains listed below, sequenced in a study of radiation and T cells in renal cell carcinoma. Time point meaning: blood 4 weeks post-SBRT, at nephrectomy. Treatment noted: 15 Gy SBRT to primary tumor, nephrectomy 4 weeks later. Sequenced by immunoSEQ multiplex PCR; TCRdb stores in-frame clones only, minus some. The top ten clones hold under 20% of a sample with about 140,000 clones, roughly 90% of them seen once. Sequences were derived from blood, sampled from a patient whose treatment included radiotherapy and nephrectomy. The receptors were gathered from a woman aged 45-60 years with renal cell carcinoma.

This clone showed up just once. The chain uses TRBV5-5 and TRBJ1-3, with unresolved D. CDR3 length equals 15 residues. Deletions cut 3 bases from V and 0 bases from J, with 10 bases between. Germline lookup yields CDR1 SGHKS and CDR2 YYEKEE (reference sequence). CDR3 bases: TGTGCCAGCAGCTCATACGGGATCTCTGGAAACACCATATATTTT. This translates into CASSSYGISGNTIYF. Full variable domain (rest looked up from reference TRBV5-5 and TRBJ1-3): DAGVTQSPTHLIKTRGQQVTLRCSPISGHKSVSWYQQVLGQGPQFIFQYYEKEERGRGNFPDRFSARQFPNYSSELNVNALLLGDSALYLCASSSYGISGNTIYFGEGSWLTVV.

The count of this clone is one. The CDR3 DNA reads as TGTGCCAGCAGCCCGTCCACGTCTCAAGAGACCCAGTACTTC. It specifies CASSPSTSQETQYF. The chain recombines TRBV6-1 with TRBJ2-5; D ambiguous. This CDR3 comprises 14 residues. V was clipped by 6 bases and J by 2 bases, with 13 bases between them. Germline V gene lookup returns CDR1 MNHNS and CDR2 SASEGT.

The rearrangement links TRBV7-9 to TRBJ2-5, with 7 nucleotides matching TRBD1. The CDR3 totals 16 residues. The V and J ends lost 5 bases and 1 base, in that order; junction bases with no gene match: 10. Germline CDR1 reads SEHNR; CDR2 reads FQNEAQ (reference sequence). The CDR3 nucleotides read TGTGCCAGCAGCCGGAAAACCCGGGACAGCCAAGAGACCCAGTACTTC. Its translation is CASSRKTRDSQETQYF. Based on the CDR3 plus reference TRBV7-9 and TRBJ2-5, the full variable domain is DTGVSQNPRHKITKRGQNVTFRCDPISEHNRLYWYRQTLGQGPEFLTYFQNEAQLEKSRLLSDRFSAERPKGSFSTLEIQRTEQGDSAMYLCASSRKTRDSQETQYFGPGTRLLVL.

The sample holds one count of this clone. The CDR3: CASSLLGPISSGNTIYF. The DNA of the CDR3 is TGTGCCAGCAGCTTGCTGGGGCCAATAAGCTCTGGAAACACCATATATTTT. J is TRBJ1-3 and V is TRBV5-4; a weak D match, TRBD1 (5 bases). The CDR3 has 17 residues. Between the trimmed V and J ends, which lost 1 base and 0 bases, there was a span of 14 bases. Germline assignment: CDR1 SGHNT and CDR2 YYREEE (reference sequence).

The V gene is TRBV28, the J gene TRBJ2-7; 7 bases agree with TRBD1. The CDR3 consists of 15 residues. V lost 2 bases, J lost 4 bases, and 8 bases stayed unmatched. The germline V gene has CDR1 MDHEN and CDR2 SYDVKM. CDR3 region: CASSLKGGPAYEQYF. The CDR3 nucleotides are TGTGCCAGCAGTTTAAAAGGGGGCCCGGCGTACGAGCAGTACTTC.

This clone was recorded once. The rearrangement links TRBV18 to TRBJ1-1; D remains ambiguous. The CDR3 is 12 residues long. The germline V gene encodes CDR1 KGHSH and CDR2 LQKENI. V was clipped by 2 bases and J by 11 bases, with 12 bases between them. Written as DNA, the CDR3 is TGTGCCAGCTCACCAGAGAGGGAAGGCGCTTTCTTT. This gives the protein CASSPEREGAFF.

This chain joins TRBV18 and TRBJ1-1; D gene ambiguous. This CDR3 spans 14 amino acids. V lost 1 base, J lost 1 base, and 7 bases lay in between. Germline V gene sequence: CDR1 KGHSH, CDR2 LQKENI. The CDR3 nucleotides are TGTGCCAGCTCACCACAAGGGCCGAACACTGAAGCTTTCTTT. Its protein is CASSPQGPNTEAFF.

This rearrangement joins TRBV5-8 to TRBJ2-7, with TRBD1 matching over 10 bases. V shed 2 bases, J shed 2 bases, and the junction held 4 bases outside the gene matches. The CDR3 has 15 amino acids. Germline CDR1 is SGHTS and CDR2 is YDEGEE. CDR3 amino acids: CASSLPGTGAYEQYF. CDR3 DNA: TGTGCCAGCAGCTTACCGGGGACAGGGGCCTACGAGCAGTACTTC.

This clone appeared a single time. The chain is built from TRBV19 and TRBJ1-3, with D hard to call. CDR1 and CDR2 from the germline V gene are LNHDA and SQIVND (reference sequence). Deletions cut 3 bases from V and 3 bases from J, with 12 bases between. CDR3 length equals 15 residues. This CDR3 reads CASSISPEFGNTIYF. CDR3 in DNA: TGTGCCAGTAGTATTAGTCCGGAATTTGGAAACACCATATATTTT.

The rearrangement uses TRBV6-6 and TRBJ2-7, with D possibly matching TRBD1 (6 bases). This CDR3 is built from 13 residues. V was pared by 4 bases and J by 3 bases, with 10 bases between. Germline V gene lookup returns CDR1 MNHNY and CDR2 SVGAGI (reference sequence). In DNA form, the CDR3 reads TGTGCCAGCAGTTCCACGGACAGCTACGAGCAGTACTTC. It is translated as CASSSTDSYEQYF.

The J gene is TRBJ2-6, the V gene TRBV7-8; the D is unclear. V dropped 5 bases and J dropped 2 bases, with 16 bases sitting between them. The CDR3 extends over 17 amino acids. The V gene's germline CDR1 is SGHVS and CDR2 FQNEAQ. CDR3 amino acids: CASSPHPASTGANVLTF. In nucleotides, the CDR3 is TGTGCCAGCAGCCCGCACCCAGCTAGTACTGGGGCCAACGTCCTGACTTTC.

The chain is built from TRBV27 and TRBJ2-6, with TRBD1 matching over 8 bases. Germline V gives CDR1 MNHEY, CDR2 SMNVEV (reference sequence). The CDR3 has 15 amino acids. J lost 4 bases, V lost 6 bases, and 5 bases had no gene match. The CDR3 sequence: CASSTWTGGANVLTF. DNA for the CDR3: TGTGCCAGCAGCACATGGACAGGGGGGGCCAACGTCCTGACTTTC.

The V gene is TRBV29-1, the J gene TRBJ2-7; D not certain. V was clipped by 4 bases and J by 2 bases, with 9 bases between them. CDR1 is SQVTM, CDR2 ANQGSEA, per germline. The CDR3 sequence is 12 residues long. CDR3 coding DNA: TGCAGCGTTGGGTATGCAGCCTACGAGCAGTACTTC. It translates to CSVGYAAYEQYF.

The rearrangement links TRBV7-2 to TRBJ2-2; 9 bases align to TRBD1. Looked up from germline, CDR1 is SGHTA and CDR2 is FQGNSA. The CDR3 is 15 amino acids. J lost 1 base, V lost 4 bases, and 1 base had no gene match. The CDR3 protein is CASSSGQGNTGELFF. In DNA form, the CDR3 reads TGTGCCAGCAGCTCGGGACAGGGGAACACCGGGGAGCTGTTTTTT.

This sequence joins TRBV19 and TRBJ1-3; tentative D call: TRBD1 (6 bases). The CDR3 sequence is 15 residues long. V lost 0 bases and J lost 4, with 10 bases in between. CDR1 is LNHDA and CDR2 is SQIVND in the germline V gene (reference sequence). The CDR3 here is CASSIDRDTGNTIYF. DNA for the CDR3: TGTGCCAGTAGTATAGACCGGGACACAGGAAACACCATATATTTT.

The chain is built from TRBV4-3 and TRBJ2-5; TRBD1 matches 7 bases. CDR3 length: 16 amino acids. Germline CDR1 LGHNA, CDR2 YSLEER. Trimming cost V 1 base and J 4 bases; bases outside gene matches: 9. CDR3 DNA sequence: TGCGCCAGCAGCCAAGGATCGACAGGGAGAGGAGAGACCCAGTACTTC. It codes for CASSQGSTGRGETQYF.

DNA for the CDR3: TGTGCCAGCAGCTTAGCGAGGACAGTTCTGAACACTGAAGCTTTCTTT. Its translation is CASSLARTVLNTEAFF. This chain uses TRBV7-8 with TRBJ1-1; TRBD1 is a possible D gene (6 bases). The CDR3 consists of 16 residues. CDR1 SGHVS and CDR2 FQNEAQ come from the germline V gene. The V end lost 0 bases, the J end lost 0 bases, and 11 bases lay between the germline ends.

This chain links TRBV19 with TRBJ2-7, with 9 bases lining up with TRBD1. The germline V gene encodes CDR1 LNHDA and CDR2 SQIVND (reference sequence). The trim removed 4 bases at V and 0 bases at J, leaving 1 base unmatched. This CDR3 has 14 amino acids. CDR3 region: CASSRDRASYEQYF. As DNA, the CDR3 is TGTGCCAGTAGTAGGGACAGGGCCTCCTACGAGCAGTACTTC.

The rearrangement links TRBV11-2 to TRBJ2-3; possibly TRBD1 or TRBD2 for D (6 bases each). CDR1 SGHAT and CDR2 FQNNGV come from the germline V gene. The V gene lost 1 base and the J gene lost 4 bases, with 12 bases spanning the gap. The length of the CDR3 is 15 residues. CDR3 coding DNA: TGTGCCAGCAGCTTAGTCTCAGGGGAGGCAGATACGCAGTATTTT. Translated, it gives CASSLVSGEADTQYF.

V is TRBV4-3 and J is TRBJ2-5, with D tentatively TRBD2 (5 bases). CDR1 and CDR2 from the germline V gene are LGHNA and YSLEER. The ends were cut back, 1 base at V and 4 bases at J, with 13 bases in the middle. The CDR3 is 15 residues long. The CDR3 loop is CASSQVLAEGETQYF. In DNA form, the CDR3 reads TGCGCCAGCAGCCAAGTCCTAGCCGAGGGAGAGACCCAGTACTTC.

J is TRBJ2-3 and V is TRBV14; TRBD2 is a possible D gene (5 bases). This CDR3 contains 14 residues. V lost 4 bases and J lost 1, with 9 bases in between. Germline assignment: CDR1 SGHDN and CDR2 FVKESK. CDR3 DNA sequence: TGTGCCAGCAGCCCGAACGGGGGCACAGATACGCAGTATTTT. Its translation: CASSPNGGTDTQYF.

CDR3 nucleotide sequence: TGTGCCTTTCCCCCACCGTGGCGGAACACCGGGGAGCTGTTTTTT. It is translated as CAFPPPWRNTGELFF. The chain recombines TRBV7-9 with TRBJ2-2; D gene ambiguous. The CDR3 extends over 15 amino acids. Trimming cost V 11 bases and J 1 base, with 17 bases left between them. Germline-derived CDR1 and CDR2 are SEHNR and FQNEAQ (reference sequence).

The chain links TRBV18 to TRBJ2-5, with D tentatively TRBD1 or TRBD2 (5 bases each). This CDR3 is 13 amino acids long. Per germline, CDR1 KGHSH and CDR2 LQKENI. The V gene lost 2 bases and the J gene lost 13 bases, with 17 bases spanning the gap. The CDR3 region is CASSPSSRDPRYF. DNA of the CDR3: TGTGCCAGCTCACCAAGTTCTAGGGACCCTAGGTACTTC.

The gene calls are TRBV5-4 and TRBJ1-2; D is unresolved. V shed 0 bases and J shed 4 bases, with 10 bases lying between them. The germline V gene encodes CDR1 SGHNT and CDR2 YYREEE (reference sequence). The CDR3 is 14 residues long. The CDR3 DNA reads as TGTGCCAGCAGCTTGGCCTCGGACCTCTATGGCTACACCTTC. Protein product: CASSLASDLYGYTF.

The chain combines TRBV28 with TRBJ1-2; tentative D call: TRBD1 (6 bases). The ends were cut back, 5 bases at V and 7 bases at J, with 11 bases in the middle. This CDR3 has 12 residues. In germline, CDR1 is MDHEN, CDR2 SYDVKM. The CDR3 DNA reads TGTGCCAGCAGTATAGGGGGGTTTGGCTACACCTTC. This translates into CASSIGGFGYTF.

J is TRBJ2-3 and V is TRBV18, with TRBD2 identical over 7 bases. The J segment lost 4 bases and the V segment lost 5 bases, leaving 6 bases of the junction unmatched. Germline CDR1 reads KGHSH; CDR2 reads LQKENI. The CDR3 totals 14 residues. The CDR3 sequence: CASSMNAGADTQYF. DNA for the CDR3: TGTGCCAGCTCAATGAATGCGGGGGCAGATACGCAGTATTTT.

This clone was detected only once. The chain joins TRBV6-5 to TRBJ1-3; D is unresolved. V was cut by 8 bases and J by 2 bases, with 10 bases left in between. Germline V gene lookup returns CDR1 MNHEY and CDR2 SVGAGI. This CDR3 region has 13 residues. CDR3 DNA sequence: TGTGCCAGCCACAAGGCGGCTGGAAACACCATATATTTT. Protein product: CASHKAAGNTIYF.

The rearrangement joins TRBV6-1 to TRBJ1-3, with 9 bases lining up with TRBD1. This CDR3 is 14 amino acids long. Trimming at V came to 8 bases and at J to 3 bases, leaving 5 bases not matched to a gene. Germline CDR1 MNHNS, CDR2 SASEGT. The CDR3 DNA follows: TGTGCCAGCCAAGACAGGGGGGTTGGAAACACCATATATTTT. Protein: CASQDRGVGNTIYF.

DNA of the CDR3: TGTGCCAGCAGTACGGAACCTGGGATCGGGGAGCTGTTTTTT. Its protein product is CASSTEPGIGELFF. J is TRBJ2-2 and V is TRBV6-5, with unresolved D. The length of the CDR3 is 14 residues. Germline CDR1 reads MNHEY; CDR2 reads SVGAGI. The V end lost 5 bases, the J end lost 7 bases, and 14 bases lay between the germline ends.